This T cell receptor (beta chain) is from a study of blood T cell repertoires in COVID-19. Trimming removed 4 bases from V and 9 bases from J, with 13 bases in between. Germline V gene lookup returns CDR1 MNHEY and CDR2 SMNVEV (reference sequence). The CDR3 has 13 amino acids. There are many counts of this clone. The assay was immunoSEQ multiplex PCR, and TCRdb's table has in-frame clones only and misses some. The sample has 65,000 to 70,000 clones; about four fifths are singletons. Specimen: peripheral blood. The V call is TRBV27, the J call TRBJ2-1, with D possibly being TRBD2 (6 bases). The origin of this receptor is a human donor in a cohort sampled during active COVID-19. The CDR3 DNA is TGTGCCAGCAGTTACGGCGCGGGGTCTGAGCAGTTCTTC. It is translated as CASSYGAGSEQFF.